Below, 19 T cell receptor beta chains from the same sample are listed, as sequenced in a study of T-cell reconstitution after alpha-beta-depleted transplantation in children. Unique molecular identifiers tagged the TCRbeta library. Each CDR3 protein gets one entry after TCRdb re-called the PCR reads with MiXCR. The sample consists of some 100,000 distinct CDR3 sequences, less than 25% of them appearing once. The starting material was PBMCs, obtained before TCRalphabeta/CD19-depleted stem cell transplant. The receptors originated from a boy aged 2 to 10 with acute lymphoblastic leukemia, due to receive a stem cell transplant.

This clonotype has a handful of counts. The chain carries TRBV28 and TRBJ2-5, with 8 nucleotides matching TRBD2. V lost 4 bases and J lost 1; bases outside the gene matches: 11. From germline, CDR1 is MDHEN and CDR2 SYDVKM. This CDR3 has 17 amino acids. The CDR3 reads CASSYGLARRTQETQYF. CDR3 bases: TGTGCCAGCAGTTATGGACTAGCCAGAAGGACCCAAGAGACCCAGTACTTC.

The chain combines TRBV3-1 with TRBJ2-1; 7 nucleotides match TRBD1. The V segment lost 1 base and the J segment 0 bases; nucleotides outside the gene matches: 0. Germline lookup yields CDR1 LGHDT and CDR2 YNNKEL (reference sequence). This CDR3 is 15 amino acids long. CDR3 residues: CASSQGDSSYNEQFF. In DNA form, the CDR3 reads TGTGCCAGCAGCCAAGGGGACAGCTCCTACAATGAGCAGTTCTTC.

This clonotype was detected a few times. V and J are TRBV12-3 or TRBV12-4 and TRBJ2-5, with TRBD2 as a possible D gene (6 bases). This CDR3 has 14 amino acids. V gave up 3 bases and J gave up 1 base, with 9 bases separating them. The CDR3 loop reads CASSFGSGQETQYF. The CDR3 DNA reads TGTGCCAGCAGTTTTGGTAGCGGCCAAGAGACCCAGTACTTC.

CDR3: CASRRSAGSYEQYF. CDR3 DNA: TGTGCCAGCCGACGATCGGCCGGGTCCTACGAGCAGTACTTC. The V gene is TRBV27, the J gene TRBJ2-7; D unclear. The germline gives CDR1 MNHEY, CDR2 SMNVEV (reference sequence). The CDR3 is 14 amino acids. Trimming shortened V by 8 bases and J by 1 base, and 15 bases separated the two germline ends.

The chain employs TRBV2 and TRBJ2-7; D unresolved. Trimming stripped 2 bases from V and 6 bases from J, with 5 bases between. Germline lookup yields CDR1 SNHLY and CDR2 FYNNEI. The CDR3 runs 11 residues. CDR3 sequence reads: CASSEPPEQYF. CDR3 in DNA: TGTGCCAGCAGTGAACCACCCGAGCAGTACTTC. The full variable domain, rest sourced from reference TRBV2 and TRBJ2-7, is EPEVTQTPSHQVTQMGQEVILRCVPISNHLYFYWYRQILGQKVEFLVSFYNNEISEKSEIFDDQFSVERPDGSNFTLKIRSTKLEDSAMYFCASSEPPEQYFGPGTRLTVT.

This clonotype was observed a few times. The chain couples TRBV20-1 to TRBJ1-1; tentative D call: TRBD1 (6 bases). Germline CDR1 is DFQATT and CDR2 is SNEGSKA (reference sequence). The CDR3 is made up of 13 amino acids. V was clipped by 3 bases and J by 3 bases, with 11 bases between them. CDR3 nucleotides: TGCAGTGCTAGTAAAGGGGGGCACACTGAAGCTTTCTTT. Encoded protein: CSASKGGHTEAFF.

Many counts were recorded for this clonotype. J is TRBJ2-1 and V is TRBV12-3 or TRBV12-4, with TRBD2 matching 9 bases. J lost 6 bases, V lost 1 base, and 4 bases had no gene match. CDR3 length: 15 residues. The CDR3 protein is CASSLGGGRANEQFF. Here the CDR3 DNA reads TGTGCCAGCAGTTTAGGGGGCGGGAGGGCCAATGAGCAGTTCTTC.

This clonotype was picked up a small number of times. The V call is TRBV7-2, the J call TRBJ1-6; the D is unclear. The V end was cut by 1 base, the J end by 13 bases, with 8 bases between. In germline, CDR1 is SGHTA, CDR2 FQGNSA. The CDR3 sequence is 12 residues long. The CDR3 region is CASSLVLFPLHF. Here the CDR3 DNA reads TGTGCCAGCAGCTTAGTATTATTCCCCCTCCACTTT.

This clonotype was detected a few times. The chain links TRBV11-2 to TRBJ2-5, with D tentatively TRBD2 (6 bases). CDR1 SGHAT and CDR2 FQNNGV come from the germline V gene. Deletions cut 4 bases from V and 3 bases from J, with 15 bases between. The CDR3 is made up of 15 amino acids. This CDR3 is CASSSSGGAEETQYF. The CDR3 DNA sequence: TGTGCCAGCAGCTCGAGCGGAGGGGCCGAAGAGACCCAGTACTTC.

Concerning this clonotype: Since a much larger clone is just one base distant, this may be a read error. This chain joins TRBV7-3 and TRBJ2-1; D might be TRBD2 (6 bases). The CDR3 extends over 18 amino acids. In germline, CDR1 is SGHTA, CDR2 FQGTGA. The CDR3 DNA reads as TGTGTCAGCAGCTCCATGGCAAAGGCGGAGGGCCTCATCGGGGAGCAGTTCTTC. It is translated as CVSSSMAKAEGLIGEQFF.

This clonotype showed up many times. The CDR3 protein is CASSQAVRVGETQYF. DNA of the CDR3: TGTGCCAGCAGCCAAGCTGTTAGAGTTGGAGAGACCCAGTACTTC. V is TRBV3-1 and J is TRBJ2-5; D remains ambiguous. CDR3 length: 15 residues. Trimming removed 1 base from V and 4 bases from J, with 13 bases in between. From germline, CDR1 is LGHDT and CDR2 YNNKEL (reference sequence).

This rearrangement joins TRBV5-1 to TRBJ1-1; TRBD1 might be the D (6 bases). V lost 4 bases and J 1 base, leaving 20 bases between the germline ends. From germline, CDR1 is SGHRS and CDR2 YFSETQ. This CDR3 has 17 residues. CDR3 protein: CASSALKQGLGNTEAFF. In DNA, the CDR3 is TGCGCCAGCAGCGCCCTAAAACAGGGCTTGGGGAACACTGAAGCTTTCTTT.

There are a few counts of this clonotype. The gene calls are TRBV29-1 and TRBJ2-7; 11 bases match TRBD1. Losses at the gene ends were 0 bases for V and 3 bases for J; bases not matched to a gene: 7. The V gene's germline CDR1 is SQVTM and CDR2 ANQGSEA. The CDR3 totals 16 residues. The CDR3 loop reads CSVEEVGTGGDYEQYF. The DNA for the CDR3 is TGCAGCGTTGAAGAGGTGGGGACAGGGGGAGACTACGAGCAGTACTTC.

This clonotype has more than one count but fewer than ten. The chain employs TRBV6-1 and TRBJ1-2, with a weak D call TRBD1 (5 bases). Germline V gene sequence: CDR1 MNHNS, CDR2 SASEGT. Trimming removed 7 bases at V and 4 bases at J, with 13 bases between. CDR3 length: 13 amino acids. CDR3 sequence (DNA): TGTGCCAGCACCGAGGGACCCGTCTATGGCTACACCTTC. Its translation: CASTEGPVYGYTF.

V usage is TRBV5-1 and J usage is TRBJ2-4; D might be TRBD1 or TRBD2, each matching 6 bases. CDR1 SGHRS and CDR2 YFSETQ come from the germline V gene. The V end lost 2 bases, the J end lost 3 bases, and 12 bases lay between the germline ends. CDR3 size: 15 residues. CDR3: CASSFTEGGKNIQYF. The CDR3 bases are TGCGCCAGCAGCTTTACCGAGGGGGGCAAAAACATTCAGTACTTC.

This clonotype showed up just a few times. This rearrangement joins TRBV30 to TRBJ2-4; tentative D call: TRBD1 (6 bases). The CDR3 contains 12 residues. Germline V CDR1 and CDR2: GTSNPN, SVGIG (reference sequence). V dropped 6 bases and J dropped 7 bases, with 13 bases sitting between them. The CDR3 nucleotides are TGTGCCTGCCATATAGACAGGAACATTCAGTACTTC. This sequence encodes CACHIDRNIQYF.

The CDR3 sequence is CASSLVAGSDTQYF. The CDR3 nucleotides are TGCGCCAGCAGCTTGGTAGCGGGGTCAGATACGCAGTATTTT. The genes are TRBV5-1 and TRBJ2-3; 8 bases line up with TRBD2. There are 14 residues in the CDR3. V was clipped by 0 bases and J by 4 bases; unmatched bases: 1. Germline CDR1 and CDR2: SGHRS and YFSETQ.

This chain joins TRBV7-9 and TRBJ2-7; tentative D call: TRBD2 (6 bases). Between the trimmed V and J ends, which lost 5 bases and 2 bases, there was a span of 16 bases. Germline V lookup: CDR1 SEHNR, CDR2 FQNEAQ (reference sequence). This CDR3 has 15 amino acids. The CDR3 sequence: CASSVGTGATYEQYF. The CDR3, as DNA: TGTGCCAGCAGCGTGGGGACGGGAGCGACCTACGAGCAGTACTTC.

The CDR3 loop reads CASIPTLGIPSYEQYF. CDR3 sequence (DNA): TGTGCCAGCATCCCCACGTTGGGCATTCCGTCCTACGAGCAGTACTTC. V and J are TRBV6-1 and TRBJ2-7; D gene ambiguous. Germline-derived CDR1 and CDR2 are MNHNS and SASEGT. Trimming removed 7 bases at V and 1 base at J, with 20 bases between. The CDR3 extends over 16 amino acids.